These T cell receptor beta chains were read from a single sample in a study of PD-1 blockade in classical Hodgkin lymphoma. Profiling relied on immunoSEQ multiplex PCR, and the TCRdb table lists in-frame clones only, not all of them. The sample records approximately 160,000 clones, approximately 72% being singletons. Source: peripheral blood mononuclear cells (PBMCs), taken before the second cycle of nivolumab. The source of these receptors is a human donor with classical Hodgkin lymphoma. Each CDR3 is given with its conserved first and last residue. The D gene is left open where the match is weak. The size entry is marked missing in some rows and otherwise reads once, few, many or a size class.

j_call: TRBJ2-3
clone_size: .
d_call: TRBD1
v_call: TRBV10-3
cdr3_nt: TGTGCCATCAGTCCTAACCCGACAGGGGTCGGGACAGATACGCAGTATTTT
cdr3_aa: CAISPNPTGVGTDTQYF

j_call: TRBJ2-7
clone_size: .
d_call: .
v_call: TRBV19
cdr3_nt: TGTGCCAGTAGTATAGGCCAGGGGCTATACGAGCAGTACTTC
cdr3_aa: CASSIGQGLYEQYF

j_call: TRBJ1-3
clone_size: .
d_call: .
v_call: TRBV5-4
cdr3_nt: TGTGCCAGCAGCTTGCAGGGCAGCTCTGGAAACACCATATATTTT
cdr3_aa: CASSLQGSSGNTIYF

j_call: TRBJ2-3
clone_size: .
d_call: .
v_call: TRBV18
cdr3_nt: TGTGCCAGCTCACCATTTGGTGGCACAGATACGCAGTATTTT
cdr3_aa: CASSPFGGTDTQYF

j_call: TRBJ2-3
clone_size: .
d_call: .
v_call: TRBV10-3
cdr3_nt: TGTGCCGTGGCGGTGGGCACAGATACGCAGTATTTT
cdr3_aa: CAVAVGTDTQYF

j_call: TRBJ1-4
clone_size: .
d_call: .
v_call: TRBV5-4
cdr3_nt: TGTGCCAGCAGCTTGTCGGGGAGGAATGAAAAACTGTTTTTT
cdr3_aa: CASSLSGRNEKLFF

j_call: TRBJ2-7
clone_size: .
d_call: TRBD1
v_call: TRBV5-1
cdr3_nt: TGCGCCAGCAGCCCACAACCGGGACAGGGGAACGAGCAGTACTTC
cdr3_aa: CASSPQPGQGNEQYF

j_call: TRBJ1-2
clone_size: .
d_call: .
v_call: TRBV7-2
cdr3_nt: TGTGCCAGCAGCCTAGGGGGTTCGGGGGACTATGGCTACACCTTC
cdr3_aa: CASSLGGSGDYGYTF

j_call: TRBJ1-5
clone_size: .
d_call: TRBD1
v_call: TRBV28
cdr3_nt: TGTGCCAGCAGACCATACCCCGGACAGGGCGGTCAGCCCCAGCATTTT
cdr3_aa: CASRPYPGQGGQPQHF

j_call: TRBJ2-4
clone_size: .
d_call: .
v_call: TRBV29-1
cdr3_nt: TGCAGCGTCGGGCATCGTGACATTCAGTACTTC
cdr3_aa: CSVGHRDIQYF

j_call: TRBJ2-7
clone_size: .
d_call: .
v_call: TRBV5-8
cdr3_nt: TGTGCCAGCAGCTTGATTAGGACACTCAGCTCCTACGAGCAGTACTTC
cdr3_aa: CASSLIRTLSSYEQYF

j_call: TRBJ2-3
clone_size: .
d_call: .
v_call: TRBV6-4
cdr3_nt: TGTGCCAGCAGTGACTCCCGTGACTGGGAGTTACGCACAGATACGCAGTATTTT
cdr3_aa: CASSDSRDWELRTDTQYF

j_call: TRBJ1-1
clone_size: .
d_call: .
v_call: TRBV7-3
cdr3_nt: TGTGCCAGCAGCTTAACAGCCCAGGGAGCTGAAGCTTTCTTT
cdr3_aa: CASSLTAQGAEAFF

j_call: TRBJ1-6
clone_size: .
d_call: .
v_call: TRBV25-1
cdr3_nt: TGTGCCAGCAGTCGTAACTCGGTCGGAGGGTATAATTCACCCCTCCACTTT
cdr3_aa: CASSRNSVGGYNSPLHF

j_call: TRBJ2-7
clone_size: .
d_call: TRBD2
v_call: TRBV27
cdr3_nt: TGTGCCAGCACTCCTCTGGGGGCGGGGGGGCGCGAGCAGTACTTC
cdr3_aa: CASTPLGAGGREQYF

j_call: TRBJ2-4
clone_size: .
d_call: .
v_call: TRBV6-5
cdr3_nt: TGTGCCACCAAAAGGGGTGGAGCCAAAAACATTCAGTACTTC
cdr3_aa: CATKRGGAKNIQYF

j_call: TRBJ2-7
clone_size: .
d_call: TRBD1
v_call: TRBV4-1
cdr3_nt: TGCGCCAGCAGCCCCCGGGACAGGGGGCCGTACGAGCAGTACTTC
cdr3_aa: CASSPRDRGPYEQYF

j_call: TRBJ1-2
clone_size: .
d_call: TRBD1
v_call: TRBV28
cdr3_nt: TGTGCCAGCAGTTTAGCGTGGACAGGGCACGGCTACACCTTC
cdr3_aa: CASSLAWTGHGYTF

j_call: TRBJ1-1
clone_size: .
d_call: .
v_call: TRBV28
cdr3_nt: TGTGCCAGCAGTTTTCTGGGCAGCGGGAGCACTGAAGCTTTCTTT
cdr3_aa: CASSFLGSGSTEAFF

j_call: TRBJ2-5
clone_size: .
d_call: TRBD2
v_call: TRBV10-3
cdr3_nt: TGTGCCATCAGTGATCCGCGGGGGGGCCCGTTTACCCAGTACTTC
cdr3_aa: CAISDPRGGPFTQYF

j_call: TRBJ2-2
clone_size: .
d_call: .
v_call: TRBV2
cdr3_nt: TGTGCCAGCAGTTACGCCAACACCGGGGAGCTGTTTTTT
cdr3_aa: CASSYANTGELFF

j_call: TRBJ2-5
clone_size: few
d_call: .
v_call: TRBV19
cdr3_nt: TGTGCCAGTAGTCACGGTCCCCAGGGAGAGACCCAGTACTTC
cdr3_aa: CASSHGPQGETQYF

j_call: TRBJ2-1
clone_size: .
d_call: .
v_call: TRBV11-1
cdr3_nt: TGTGCCAGCAGCCACCGGGAGGGACAGCCAGACAATGAGCAGTTCTTC
cdr3_aa: CASSHREGQPDNEQFF

j_call: TRBJ1-1
clone_size: .
d_call: .
v_call: TRBV1
cdr3_nt: TGCACCAGCAGGGAAGCTTTCTTT
cdr3_aa: CTSREAFF

j_call: TRBJ1-4
clone_size: once
d_call: .
v_call: TRBV18
cdr3_nt: TGTGCCAGCTCCGAGTGGGGAGCAACTAATGAAAAACTGTTTTTT
cdr3_aa: CASSEWGATNEKLFF

j_call: TRBJ1-2
clone_size: .
d_call: TRBD1
v_call: TRBV9
cdr3_nt: TGTGCCAGCAGCTCACCCAAGACAGGGAGGCACTATGGCTACACCTTC
cdr3_aa: CASSSPKTGRHYGYTF

j_call: TRBJ2-7
clone_size: once
d_call: .
v_call: TRBV12-5
cdr3_nt: TGTGCTAGTGGTTTGGTACAGGAGGGGGATCCCGAGCAGTACTTC
cdr3_aa: CASGLVQEGDPEQYF

j_call: TRBJ1-5
clone_size: .
d_call: TRBD1
v_call: TRBV5-4
cdr3_nt: TGTGCCAGCAGCTCAACGGGACAGGACTTCTCCTATCAGCCCCAGCATTTT
cdr3_aa: CASSSTGQDFSYQPQHF

j_call: TRBJ2-7
clone_size: .
d_call: TRBD2
v_call: TRBV7-9
cdr3_nt: TGTGCCAGCAGCGAGGGACTAGCGGGAGCCTACGAGCAGTACTTC
cdr3_aa: CASSEGLAGAYEQYF

j_call: TRBJ1-5
clone_size: .
d_call: .
v_call: TRBV19
cdr3_nt: TGTGCCAGTAGGTCAGGGTTAGGACAGCCCCAGCATTTT
cdr3_aa: CASRSGLGQPQHF

j_call: TRBJ1-6
clone_size: .
d_call: .
v_call: TRBV4-2
cdr3_nt: TGTGCCACCTCTCGGGGGGAGGATAATTCACCCCTCCACTTT
cdr3_aa: CATSRGEDNSPLHF

j_call: TRBJ2-7
clone_size: .
d_call: .
v_call: TRBV7-9
cdr3_nt: TGTGCCAGCAGCTCCCGGGACGGAACCTACGAGCAGTACTTC
cdr3_aa: CASSSRDGTYEQYF

j_call: TRBJ2-2
clone_size: .
d_call: .
v_call: TRBV18
cdr3_nt: TGTGCCAGCTCACGGTCGGCGGGGAACACCGGGGAGCTGTTTTTT
cdr3_aa: CASSRSAGNTGELFF

j_call: TRBJ1-1
clone_size: .
d_call: .
v_call: TRBV15
cdr3_nt: TGTGCCACCAGCAGAGAGCTGAAGAGGAACACTGAAGCTTTCTTT
cdr3_aa: CATSRELKRNTEAFF

j_call: TRBJ1-6
clone_size: once
d_call: .
v_call: TRBV25-1
cdr3_nt: TGTGCCAGCAGTGTGGGAATTTCACCCCTCCACTTT
cdr3_aa: CASSVGISPLHF

j_call: TRBJ1-3
clone_size: many
d_call: TRBD1
v_call: TRBV7-2
cdr3_nt: TGTGCCAGCAGCACCAGACAGGGGAGGAACACCATATATTTT
cdr3_aa: CASSTRQGRNTIYF

j_call: TRBJ1-5
clone_size: .
d_call: TRBD1
v_call: TRBV28
cdr3_nt: TGTGCCAGCAGCTTGGGACAGGGTAATCAGCCCCAGCATTTT
cdr3_aa: CASSLGQGNQPQHF

j_call: TRBJ2-1
clone_size: .
d_call: .
v_call: TRBV9
cdr3_nt: TGTGCCAGCAGCGGGGACCCGGGACACCGGTACAATGAGCAGTTCTTC
cdr3_aa: CASSGDPGHRYNEQFF

j_call: TRBJ2-7
clone_size: .
d_call: .
v_call: TRBV10-3
cdr3_nt: TGTGCCAACCCGGACAGTTCCTACGAGCAGTACTTC
cdr3_aa: CANPDSSYEQYF

j_call: TRBJ1-3
clone_size: few
d_call: TRBD1
v_call: TRBV7-8
cdr3_nt: TGTGCCAGCAGCTCATATATAACCGGACAGGGGGCGGGGAGGGGCACCATATATTTT
cdr3_aa: CASSSYITGQGAGRGTIYF

j_call: TRBJ2-2
clone_size: .
d_call: .
v_call: TRBV21-1
cdr3_nt: TGTGCCAGCAGCAAATACCCCGGGGAGCTGTTTTTT
cdr3_aa: CASSKYPGELFF

j_call: TRBJ1-5
clone_size: .
d_call: .
v_call: TRBV7-9
cdr3_nt: TGTGCCAGCAGTTACCGGGACAGCAATCAGCCCCAGCATTTT
cdr3_aa: CASSYRDSNQPQHF

j_call: TRBJ2-3
clone_size: few
d_call: TRBD1
v_call: TRBV9
cdr3_nt: TGTGCCAGCAGCGTAGCCCGGGACAGCAGCACAGATACGCAGTATTTT
cdr3_aa: CASSVARDSSTDTQYF

j_call: TRBJ2-7
clone_size: once
d_call: TRBD1
v_call: TRBV6-1
cdr3_nt: TGTGCCAGCAGCGCCGGGACAGCTTACGAGCAGTACTTC
cdr3_aa: CASSAGTAYEQYF

j_call: TRBJ1-3
clone_size: .
d_call: .
v_call: TRBV7-9
cdr3_nt: TGTGCCAGCAGCTTTTCGGTCGCAGGCTCTGGAAACACCATATATTTT
cdr3_aa: CASSFSVAGSGNTIYF

j_call: TRBJ2-7
clone_size: .
d_call: .
v_call: TRBV12-5
cdr3_nt: TGTGCTAGTGGTCCCCGGACAGCCTACGAGCAGTACTTC
cdr3_aa: CASGPRTAYEQYF

j_call: TRBJ2-3
clone_size: .
d_call: .
v_call: TRBV15
cdr3_nt: TGTGCCACCAGCAGAGATATGGTCAGAGGAGATACGCAGTATTTT
cdr3_aa: CATSRDMVRGDTQYF

j_call: TRBJ2-1
clone_size: .
d_call: .
v_call: TRBV7-3
cdr3_nt: TGTGCCAGCAGCTCCTACAGGGACAATGAGCAGTTCTTC
cdr3_aa: CASSSYRDNEQFF

j_call: TRBJ2-3
clone_size: .
d_call: TRBD2
v_call: TRBV13
cdr3_nt: TGTGCCACAGCGAGGGCTAGCGGGAGGGCCCGAGGAGATACGCAGTATTTT
cdr3_aa: CATARASGRARGDTQYF

j_call: TRBJ2-5
clone_size: .
d_call: .
v_call: TRBV2
cdr3_nt: TGTGCCAGCAGTGCGGGGGACCAAGAGACCCAGTACTTC
cdr3_aa: CASSAGDQETQYF

j_call: TRBJ1-4
clone_size: .
d_call: .
v_call: TRBV6-5
cdr3_nt: TGTGCCAGCAGATCCCGGACAGCAACTAATGAAAAACTGTTTTTT
cdr3_aa: CASRSRTATNEKLFF

j_call: TRBJ2-3
clone_size: .
d_call: TRBD1
v_call: TRBV28
cdr3_nt: TGTGCCAGCAGTGCCGGGACAGTAAACACAGATACGCAGTATTTT
cdr3_aa: CASSAGTVNTDTQYF

j_call: TRBJ1-1
clone_size: .
d_call: .
v_call: TRBV2
cdr3_nt: TGTGCCAGCAGTACCGGGCTGGGGGCAAAGGATTTCTTT
cdr3_aa: CASSTGLGAKDFF